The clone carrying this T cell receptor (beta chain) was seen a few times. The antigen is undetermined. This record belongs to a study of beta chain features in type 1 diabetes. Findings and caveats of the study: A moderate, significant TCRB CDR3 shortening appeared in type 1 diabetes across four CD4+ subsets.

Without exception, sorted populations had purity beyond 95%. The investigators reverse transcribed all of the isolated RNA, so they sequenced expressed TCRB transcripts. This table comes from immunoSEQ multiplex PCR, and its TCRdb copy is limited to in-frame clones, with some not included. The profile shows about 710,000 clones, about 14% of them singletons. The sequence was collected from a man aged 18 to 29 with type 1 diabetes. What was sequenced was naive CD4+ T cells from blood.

The CDR3 region is CASRVWATYSYEQYF. The CDR3 nucleotides read TGTGCCAGCAGAGTATGGGCCACATACTCCTACGAGCAGTACTTC. The chain recombines TRBV28 with TRBJ2-7; D ambiguous. Trimming cost V 6 bases and J 0 bases, with 15 bases left between them. The CDR3 totals 15 residues. Germline V gene lookup returns CDR1 MDHEN and CDR2 SYDVKM.